This T cell receptor beta chain derives from a study of blood T cell repertoires in COVID-19 (TCRdb year 2020). Context from the whole study: Samples covering the acute and convalescent phases of COVID-19 were provided by collaborators in the United States, Italy and Spain. The prospective study material was composed of cDNA or gDNA derived from T cells, B-cell-depleted T cells, or PBMCs. The dataset comprised deeply sampled blood TCRbeta repertoires from subjects exposed to, actively infected with, or recovered from COVID-19. The repertoires were made available in a free public database intended to serve as a resource for research on the immune response to SARS-CoV-2. Samples came from the ongoing ImmuneRACE study (first 160 participants) plus 1,254 subjects from 6 global collaborators. The sample metadata nearly always contained a de-identified subject ID, COVID-19 status, age in years and sex. Where available, HLA class I and class II types were taken from metadata supplied by the sample provider and were not determined by assay-based typing. Summary of the overall study and its limitations: How much clinical and demographic metadata was included differed by source and by participant, and the metadata was provided uncurated.

Note on this clone: Its target antigen remains unknown. Base qualities are missing; no much larger clone stands one base away.

TCRbeta CDR3 regions were amplified from genomic DNA by means of the immunoSEQ Assay, a bias-controlled multiplex PCR. From the authors' description of their analysis: Within the assay, amplification of reference gene primers was used to estimate how many nucleated cells each sample contained. To quantify the absolute abundance of each unique TCRbeta CDR3 rearrangement, sequence reads were collapsed and filtered. For each sample, productive Simpson clonality was calculated by taking the square root of Simpson's diversity index across productive rearrangements. TCRdb retrieved this table from immuneACCESS and kept in-frame rearrangements only. Not all clones are present; in checked studies, unresolved V genes account for under half, and no reason is known for the remainder. That table gives V, J and clone size, and the DNA gave D and trimming. The sample yields roughly 90,000 clones; 75% to 90% were counted once. Over 0.95% of the sample lies in the top ten.

CDR3 length: 14 amino acids, cysteine to phenylalanine. Only CDR3 DNA is held: 42 bases, read in frame from base 1. V is shortened by 5 bases, J by 1 base, and the region joining them spans 8 bases. From the germline V gene, CDR1 is SGHTA and CDR2 is FQGTGA. Each collaborating institution followed its own protocols to collect whole blood in K2EDTA tubes. For TCRbeta analysis, collaborators shipped samples as frozen whole blood, isolated PBMCs, or DNA extracted from either of those sample types. Sequencing was carried out using peripheral blood. Recombination connected TRBV7-3 to TRBJ2-2; TRBD2 is a possible D gene, resting on 6 matching bases. This clonotype originated in a human donor in a cohort sampled during active COVID-19. CDR3 reads: CASSRLGNTGELFF. The nucleotide sequence is given as TGTGCCAGCAGCCGACTAGGGAACACCGGGGAGCTGTTTTTT.